This record concerns one TCR beta chain sequence. The clone's antigen remains unknown. No much larger clone is present one base from it, and per-base qualities are unavailable. This sample is drawn from a study of CD8+CD57+ T cells in acquired aplastic anemia (dated by TCRdb to 2016 to 2019). The study in broad terms: DNA extracted from sorted CD4+ and CD8+ cells had a mean of around 3 ug, with a range of roughly 0.19 to 27.4 ug. A CD8+CD57+ expansion meant a frequency higher than the mean frequency seen in healthy subjects. Study-wide findings and limitations: Patients and healthy controls showed no significant difference in CD8+ Simpson's diversity (P=0.060). Although roughly 30 CD8+ CDR3 sequences were shared by patients and controls, these sequences appeared highly expressed in patients and within the immunodominant clones of patients.

Patients chosen for sequencing had shown expansion of CD8+CD57+ cells by flow cytometry. All patients had severe acquired aplastic anemia diagnosed by International Study of Aplastic Anemia and Agranulocytosis and Camitta criteria. At the time blood was sampled, none of the patients had received any therapy. TCR repertoires of sorted CD4+ and CD8+ blood T cells from severe aplastic anemia patients and healthy subjects were deep-sequenced in the study. Patients were enrolled in the USA under clinicaltrials.gov protocols 00001620, 01623167, 00001397, 00071045, 00081523 and 00961064. Ficoll-Paque density gradient centrifugation was used to isolate peripheral blood mononuclear cells. Before DNA extraction, CD4+ and CD8+ T cells were sorted by FACS or by magnetic beads. The CDR3 holds 12 amino acids from the cysteine to the phenylalanine. CDR3 DNA only is kept here, 36 bases in frame from base 1. Germline trimming: 11 bases from V, 5 bases from J; junction bases outside gene matches: 8. CDR1 and CDR2 (SEHNR, FQNEAQ) derive from the germline V gene (reference sequence).

Genomic DNA served as template for TCR beta VDJ combination and CDR3 sequence profiling. An Illumina HiSeq 2000 was used for TCR repertoire sequencing. The published analysis was carried out like this. Repertoires were assessed using TRBV/TRBJ rearrangement plots, CDR3 size and DJ length profiles, and Simpson's diversity index. The immunodominant clone was defined as the most abundant DNA sequence in deep sequencing data. CDR3 amino acid sequences were checked for sharing across subjects and were also compared against the VDJdb database and published repertoires. In-frame beta chains were kept once TCRdb had trimmed the public reads at Q25 with fastp and called clones with MiXCR. Here each entry gathers all rows of one CDR3 protein and keeps the most common genes and DNA. For this entry, the V and J calls and clone size follow TCRdb and not the study's own pipeline. This sample holds about 120,000 distinct CDR3 sequences; about 40% were observed only once. The ten largest make up more than 2.5% of the sample.

The clonotype was recovered from a human donor with aplastic anemia. The rearrangement combines TRBV7-9 with TRBJ1-2; 7 junctional bases match TRBD1. The material sequenced was sorted CD4+, CD8+, or CD8+CD57+ T cells (not recorded which) from PBMCs. The CDR3 sequence is CADGGGNYGYTF. The DNA sequence is as follows: TGTGCCGACGGAGGGGGCAATTATGGCTACACCTTC. Beyond the CDR3, the reference TRBV7-9 and TRBJ1-2 genes provide the residues; the full variable domain reads: DTGVSQNPRHKITKRGQNVTFRCDPISEHNRLYWYRQTLGQGPEFLTYFQNEAQLEKSRLLSDRFSAERPKGSFSTLEIQRTEQGDSAMYLCADGGGNYGYTFGSGTRLTVV.